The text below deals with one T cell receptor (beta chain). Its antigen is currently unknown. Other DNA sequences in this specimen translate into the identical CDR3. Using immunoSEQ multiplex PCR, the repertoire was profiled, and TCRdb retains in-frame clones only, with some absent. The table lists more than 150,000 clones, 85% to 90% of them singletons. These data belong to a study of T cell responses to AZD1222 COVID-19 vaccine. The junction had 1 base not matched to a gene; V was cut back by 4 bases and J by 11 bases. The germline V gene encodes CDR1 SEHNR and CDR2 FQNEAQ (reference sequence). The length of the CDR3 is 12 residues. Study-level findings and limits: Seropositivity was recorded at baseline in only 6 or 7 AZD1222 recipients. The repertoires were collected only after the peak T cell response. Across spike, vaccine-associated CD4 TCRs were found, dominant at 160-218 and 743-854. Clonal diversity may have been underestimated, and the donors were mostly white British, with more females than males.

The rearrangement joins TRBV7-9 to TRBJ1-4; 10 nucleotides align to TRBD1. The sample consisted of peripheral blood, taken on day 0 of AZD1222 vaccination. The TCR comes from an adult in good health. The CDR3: CASSSGQGKLFF. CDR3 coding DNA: TGTGCCAGCAGCTCGGGACAGGGGAAACTGTTTTTT. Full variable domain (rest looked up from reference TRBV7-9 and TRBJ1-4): DTGVSQNPRHKITKRGQNVTFRCDPISEHNRLYWYRQTLGQGPEFLTYFQNEAQLEKSRLLSDRFSAERPKGSFSTLEIQRTEQGDSAMYLCASSSGQGKLFFGSGTQLSVL.